A selection of T cell receptor beta chains follows, all from one sample in a study of early T cells in non-severe SARS-CoV-2 infection. TCRdb reprocessed the 5' RACE reads with MiXCR, giving one entry per CDR3 protein. The data contain under 50,000 distinct CDR3 sequences, over 5% of them singletons. Sequencing used whole blood. The receptors were sampled from an adult who was a healthcare worker with PCR-confirmed SARS-CoV-2 infection or an uninfected control (not recorded which). Each CDR3 is given with its conserved first and last residue. The D gene is left open where the match is weak. For some rows the clone size is stated as once, few or many, or as a class when expanded; others skip it.

clone_size: many; j_call: TRBJ2-3; cdr3_length: 15; v_call: TRBV3-1; d_call: TRBD2; cdr3_nt: TGTGCCAGCAGTCGCTCCGGGGGGTACACAGATACGCAGTATTTT; cdr3_aa: CASSRSGGYTDTQYF
clone_size: many; j_call: TRBJ2-1; cdr3_length: 12; v_call: TRBV25-1; d_call: NA; cdr3_nt: TGTGCCAGCAGTGAGAGACTTCCGGAGCAGTTCTTC; cdr3_aa: CASSERLPEQFF
clone_size: many; j_call: TRBJ2-5; cdr3_length: 14; v_call: TRBV14; d_call: NA; cdr3_nt: TGTGCCAGCAGCCAAGTTGTGTCCTTAGAGACCCAGTACTTC; cdr3_aa: CASSQVVSLETQYF
clone_size: many; j_call: TRBJ2-2; cdr3_length: 16; v_call: TRBV7-9; d_call: NA; cdr3_nt: TGTGCCAGCAGCTTAGCGTTACCCAGAGGCACCGGGGAGCTGTTTTTT; cdr3_aa: CASSLALPRGTGELFF
clone_size: many; j_call: TRBJ2-5; cdr3_length: 14; v_call: TRBV7-2; d_call: TRBD2; cdr3_nt: TGTGCCAGCAGCTTAACTAGCGGGGTACGAACCCAGTACTTC; cdr3_aa: CASSLTSGVRTQYF
clone_size: few; j_call: TRBJ2-7; cdr3_length: 16; v_call: TRBV2; d_call: TRBD1; cdr3_nt: TGTGCCAGCACCAACCAGTTGGGACAGCTTGTCTACGAGCAGTACTTC; cdr3_aa: CASTNQLGQLVYEQYF
clone_size: many; j_call: TRBJ1-6; cdr3_length: 16; v_call: TRBV18; d_call: NA; cdr3_nt: TGTGCCAGCTCACCCCCGCCTGGGGGCCTGCTCTCACCCCTCCACTTT; cdr3_aa: CASSPPPGGLLSPLHF
clone_size: NA; j_call: TRBJ2-5; cdr3_length: 15; v_call: TRBV21-1; d_call: NA; cdr3_nt: TGTGCCAGCAGACTCCGGGACTACCACCAAGAGACCCAGTACTTC; cdr3_aa: CASRLRDYHQETQYF
clone_size: many; j_call: TRBJ2-3; cdr3_length: 12; v_call: TRBV18; d_call: NA; cdr3_nt: TGTGCCAGCTCACCAAAAGGAGATACGCAGTATTTT; cdr3_aa: CASSPKGDTQYF
clone_size: many; j_call: TRBJ2-5; cdr3_length: 13; v_call: TRBV19; d_call: NA; cdr3_nt: TGTGCCAGTAGTTACGGACGGACAGAGACCCAGTACTTC; cdr3_aa: CASSYGRTETQYF
clone_size: many; j_call: TRBJ2-1; cdr3_length: 17; v_call: TRBV10-3; d_call: TRBD2; cdr3_nt: TGTGCCATCAGTGAAAAAACCGGGACTAGCGGGAGGAATGAGCAGTTCTTC; cdr3_aa: CAISEKTGTSGRNEQFF
clone_size: few; j_call: TRBJ2-1; cdr3_length: 17; v_call: TRBV20-1; d_call: NA; cdr3_nt: TGCAGTGCTAGAGATTGGGTTCGCGGAAACTCCTACAATGAGCAGTTCTTC; cdr3_aa: CSARDWVRGNSYNEQFF
clone_size: many; j_call: TRBJ2-5; cdr3_length: 13; v_call: TRBV27; d_call: TRBD2; cdr3_nt: TGTGCCAGCGGACCCGGACTAGTGGAGACCCAGTACTTC; cdr3_aa: CASGPGLVETQYF
clone_size: many; j_call: TRBJ1-5; cdr3_length: 15; v_call: TRBV5-1; d_call: NA; cdr3_nt: TGCGCCAGCAGCTTGGAAGGACTTAGCAATCAGCCCCAGCATTTT; cdr3_aa: CASSLEGLSNQPQHF
clone_size: many; j_call: TRBJ1-1; cdr3_length: 14; v_call: TRBV30; d_call: NA; cdr3_nt: TGTGCCTGGAGTGTGGCTAGGCTGAACACTGAAGCTTTCTTT; cdr3_aa: CAWSVARLNTEAFF
clone_size: few; j_call: TRBJ2-3; cdr3_length: 19; v_call: TRBV6-6; d_call: TRBD2; cdr3_nt: TGTGCCAGCAGTTACTCGGAAGCGGGGCGCTCGTCGGGCACAGATACGCAGTATTTT; cdr3_aa: CASSYSEAGRSSGTDTQYF
clone_size: many; j_call: TRBJ1-2; cdr3_length: 15; v_call: TRBV3-1; d_call: TRBD1; cdr3_nt: TGTGCCAGCAGCCCGACAAGGGACAGAGTCAATGGCTACACCTTC; cdr3_aa: CASSPTRDRVNGYTF
clone_size: many; j_call: TRBJ2-7; cdr3_length: 15; v_call: TRBV13; d_call: TRBD2; cdr3_nt: TGTGCCAGCAGCTTATACCTAGCGGGCCACTACGAGCAGTACTTC; cdr3_aa: CASSLYLAGHYEQYF
clone_size: many; j_call: TRBJ2-1; cdr3_length: 14; v_call: TRBV7-2; d_call: NA; cdr3_nt: TGTGCCAGCAGCTTCAATAGACTGCCTAATGAGCAGTTCTTC; cdr3_aa: CASSFNRLPNEQFF
clone_size: many; j_call: TRBJ1-1; cdr3_length: 13; v_call: TRBV12-3/TRBV12-4; d_call: NA; cdr3_nt: TGTGCCAGCACCCTCATACTGAACACTGAAGCTTTCTTT; cdr3_aa: CASTLILNTEAFF
clone_size: many; j_call: TRBJ2-1; cdr3_length: 12; v_call: TRBV20-1; d_call: NA; cdr3_nt: TGCAGTGCTACAGGACAGTACAATGAGCAGTTCTTC; cdr3_aa: CSATGQYNEQFF
clone_size: many; j_call: TRBJ1-1; cdr3_length: 16; v_call: TRBV7-8; d_call: NA; cdr3_nt: TGTGCCAGCAGCTTACTTGGGGGGTCGGGGAACACTGAAGCTTTCTTT; cdr3_aa: CASSLLGGSGNTEAFF
clone_size: many; j_call: TRBJ2-7; cdr3_length: 15; v_call: TRBV20-1; d_call: TRBD2; cdr3_nt: TGCAGTGCTAGGGACTTAGCGGGGCACACCTACGAGCAGTACTTC; cdr3_aa: CSARDLAGHTYEQYF
clone_size: many; j_call: TRBJ2-4; cdr3_length: 14; v_call: TRBV21-1; d_call: NA; cdr3_nt: TGTGCCAGCAGCTCACCAGGGATTGTGGACATTCAGTACTTC; cdr3_aa: CASSSPGIVDIQYF
clone_size: NA; j_call: TRBJ2-2; cdr3_length: 17; v_call: TRBV5-8; d_call: TRBD2; cdr3_nt: TGTGCCAGCAGCCGTCTTCTAGCGGGGGGTCATTCCGGGGAGCTGTTTTTT; cdr3_aa: CASSRLLAGGHSGELFF
clone_size: NA; j_call: TRBJ2-3; cdr3_length: 18; v_call: TRBV12-3/TRBV12-4; d_call: TRBD2; cdr3_nt: TGTGCCAGCAGTCTCTCCGCTAGCGGGGGGGTTTACACAGATACGCAGTATTTT; cdr3_aa: CASSLSASGGVYTDTQYF
clone_size: many; j_call: TRBJ1-5; cdr3_length: 18; v_call: TRBV6-1; d_call: NA; cdr3_nt: TGTGCCAGCATCAAAGGGGGGACCTTTTCGGGGAGCAATCAGCCCCAGCATTTT; cdr3_aa: CASIKGGTFSGSNQPQHF
clone_size: many; j_call: TRBJ2-3; cdr3_length: 12; v_call: TRBV7-9; d_call: NA; cdr3_nt: TGTGCCAGCAGCTTAGACATCGGGGGAAAGTATTTT; cdr3_aa: CASSLDIGGKYF
clone_size: few; j_call: TRBJ2-1; cdr3_length: 15; v_call: TRBV10-3; d_call: NA; cdr3_nt: TGTGCCATCAGTGAGGCAGCCGGCGTGGTGGATGAGCAGTTCTTC; cdr3_aa: CAISEAAGVVDEQFF
clone_size: NA; j_call: TRBJ2-1; cdr3_length: 17; v_call: TRBV11-2; d_call: TRBD2; cdr3_nt: TGTGCCAGCAGCTCCCTGGTGGTAGCGGGATTTCGCAATGAGCAGTTCTTC; cdr3_aa: CASSSLVVAGFRNEQFF
clone_size: many; j_call: TRBJ2-1; cdr3_length: 16; v_call: TRBV11-2; d_call: TRBD2; cdr3_nt: TGTGCCAGCAGCTTAATACTAGCGGGGACTACACATGAGCAGTTCTTC; cdr3_aa: CASSLILAGTTHEQFF
clone_size: many; j_call: TRBJ2-7; cdr3_length: 17; v_call: TRBV5-1; d_call: TRBD1; cdr3_nt: TGCGCCAGCAGCTTTACCACTAACGACAGGGGGCGGTACGAGCAGTACTTC; cdr3_aa: CASSFTTNDRGRYEQYF
clone_size: NA; j_call: TRBJ1-5; cdr3_length: 15; v_call: TRBV25-1; d_call: NA; cdr3_nt: TGTGCCAGCAGTGAATCGAGGGTAAGCAATCAGCCCCAGCATTTT; cdr3_aa: CASSESRVSNQPQHF
clone_size: many; j_call: TRBJ1-6; cdr3_length: 15; v_call: TRBV18; d_call: NA; cdr3_nt: TGTGCCAGCTCACCTCCCCTAGGTCTCTATTCACCCCTCCACTTT; cdr3_aa: CASSPPLGLYSPLHF
clone_size: many; j_call: TRBJ2-1; cdr3_length: 15; v_call: TRBV12-3/TRBV12-4; d_call: TRBD2; cdr3_nt: TGTGCCAGCAGTCCACGGGAGGGAAGCTACAATGAGCAGTTCTTC; cdr3_aa: CASSPREGSYNEQFF
clone_size: many; j_call: TRBJ2-5; cdr3_length: 15; v_call: TRBV7-9; d_call: TRBD1; cdr3_nt: TGTGCCAGCAGCTTCCCTACCGGGACAGAAGAGACCCAGTACTTC; cdr3_aa: CASSFPTGTEETQYF
clone_size: many; j_call: TRBJ1-6; cdr3_length: 13; v_call: TRBV6-6; d_call: NA; cdr3_nt: TGTGCCAGCAGAGAAGGGGTGCATTCACCCCTCCACTTT; cdr3_aa: CASREGVHSPLHF
clone_size: many; j_call: TRBJ2-5; cdr3_length: 13; v_call: TRBV12-3/TRBV12-4; d_call: TRBD1; cdr3_nt: TGTGCCAGCAGTAAGGGGACAGGGCGGGCCCAGTACTTC; cdr3_aa: CASSKGTGRAQYF
clone_size: NA; j_call: TRBJ2-1; cdr3_length: 14; v_call: TRBV2; d_call: NA; cdr3_nt: TGTGCCAGCAGTGAAGGGACTACCTACGGTGAGCAGTTCTTC; cdr3_aa: CASSEGTTYGEQFF
clone_size: many; j_call: TRBJ1-1; cdr3_length: 16; v_call: TRBV28; d_call: NA; cdr3_nt: TGTGCCAGCAGTTTCCCAGGGAGCCCTCTCAACACTGAAGCTTTCTTT; cdr3_aa: CASSFPGSPLNTEAFF
clone_size: few; j_call: TRBJ2-4; cdr3_length: 14; v_call: TRBV6-5; d_call: TRBD1; cdr3_nt: TGTGCCAGCAGGCCGACAGGGGGGCTAAACATTCAGTACTTC; cdr3_aa: CASRPTGGLNIQYF
clone_size: many; j_call: TRBJ1-1; cdr3_length: 15; v_call: TRBV10-3; d_call: NA; cdr3_nt: TGTGCCATCAGTGACCGGACAGATACTAACACTGAAGCTTTCTTT; cdr3_aa: CAISDRTDTNTEAFF
clone_size: many; j_call: TRBJ1-1; cdr3_length: 12; v_call: TRBV29-1; d_call: NA; cdr3_nt: TGCAGCCACCCCCACGGGGACACTGAAGCTTTCTTT; cdr3_aa: CSHPHGDTEAFF
clone_size: many; j_call: TRBJ2-4; cdr3_length: 19; v_call: TRBV10-1; d_call: NA; cdr3_nt: TGCGCCAGCAGTGAAGAAAGGATGAGTCTCGGGTTGAACAAAAACATTCAGTACTTC; cdr3_aa: CASSEERMSLGLNKNIQYF
clone_size: few; j_call: TRBJ2-1; cdr3_length: 13; v_call: TRBV3-1; d_call: NA; cdr3_nt: TGTGCCAGCAGGCCATCTTTTCTGGACCGCCGGTTCTTC; cdr3_aa: CASRPSFLDRRFF